Listed below are T cell receptor beta chains from one sample, sequenced in a study of regulatory T cells in long-lasting Graves disease. From the multiplex PCR reads, TCRdb called clonotypes with MiXCR, one entry per CDR3 protein. The sample includes approximately 300,000 distinct CDR3 sequences, approximately 20% of them seen just once. This specimen consisted of peripheral blood mononuclear cells (PBMCs), obtained at new diagnosis, from a patient treated with antithyroid drugs. All receptors derive from a female donor with Graves disease. Each CDR3 is given with its conserved first and last residue. The order of the fields is CDR3 protein, CDR3 DNA, V gene, D gene, clone size, J gene. D genes are given only for firm matches. Size tells how often a clone was seen (once, few, many) or the class of an expanded clone, and some rows leave it out.

CASSLWQGTGNEQFF,TGTGCCAGCAGTTTATGGCAGGGGACGGGCAATGAGCAGTTCTTC,TRBV27,.,few,TRBJ2-1
CASSPGPSAQHPNEQFF,TGTGCCAGCTCACCGGGACCTAGCGCCCAGCACCCCAATGAGCAGTTCTTC,TRBV18,.,.,TRBJ2-1
CSARGWDNSGNTIYF,TGCAGTGCTAGAGGATGGGATAACTCTGGAAACACCATATATTTT,TRBV20-1,.,.,TRBJ1-3
CANQQKGYGYTF,TGTGCCAACCAACAAAAAGGCTATGGCTACACCTTC,TRBV28,.,.,TRBJ1-2
CASTFSGLPSTDTQYF,TGTGCCAGTACCTTTAGCGGGCTACCTAGCACAGATACGCAGTATTTT,TRBV19,TRBD2,few,TRBJ2-3
CSVWDNEQFF,TGCAGCGTTTGGGACAATGAGCAGTTCTTC,TRBV29-1,.,.,TRBJ2-1
CASSLMTGYNEQFF,TGTGCCAGCAGTTTAATGACAGGGTATAATGAGCAGTTCTTC,TRBV12-3/TRBV12-4,TRBD1,.,TRBJ2-1
CASSLGIPNEQFF,TGTGCCAGCAGTTTGGGCATCCCCAATGAGCAGTTCTTC,TRBV27,.,many,TRBJ2-1
CASSMEGETQYF,TGTGCCAGTAGTATGGAAGGGGAGACCCAGTACTTC,TRBV19,.,many,TRBJ2-5
CASSATVQGSPLHF,TGTGCCAGCAGTGCCACTGTCCAGGGGTCACCCCTCCACTTT,TRBV2,.,.,TRBJ1-6
CASMEGEGQGIDEQYF,TGTGCCAGCATGGAGGGTGAGGGACAGGGTATCGACGAGCAGTACTTC,TRBV5-5,TRBD1,many,TRBJ2-7
CSARDPGTGSHEQYF,TGCAGTGCTAGGGACCCCGGGACAGGGAGCCACGAGCAGTACTTC,TRBV20-1,TRBD1,.,TRBJ2-7
CASSAAATSGKHEQYF,TGTGCCAGTAGTGCTGCGGCGACTAGCGGGAAACACGAGCAGTACTTC,TRBV19,TRBD2,many,TRBJ2-7
CSVIRLAGGLSGSYNEQFF,TGCAGCGTTATTCGTCTCGCGGGAGGGCTTTCGGGGAGCTACAATGAGCAGTTCTTC,TRBV29-1,TRBD2,many,TRBJ2-1
CASSLIRDGTDTQYF,TGTGCCAGCAGTTTAATCCGGGACGGCACAGATACGCAGTATTTT,TRBV28,.,many,TRBJ2-3
CASHRLLAGGVADTQYF,TGTGCCAGCCACAGACTACTAGCGGGTGGGGTAGCAGATACGCAGTATTTT,TRBV6-1,TRBD2,few,TRBJ2-3
CASSLQVSGANVLTF,TGTGCCAGCAGCCTTCAGGTCTCTGGGGCCAACGTCCTGACTTTC,TRBV3-1,.,many,TRBJ2-6
CSARDPRSTSGRLDTQYF,TGCAGTGCTAGAGATCCGAGGTCCACTAGCGGGAGGTTGGATACGCAGTATTTT,TRBV20-1,TRBD2,.,TRBJ2-3
CASSPQGGMTDTQYF,TGTGCCAGCAGCCCCCAAGGGGGTATGACAGATACGCAGTATTTT,TRBV11-3,.,many,TRBJ2-3
CASSRQGGYTF,TGTGCCAGTAGTCGACAGGGCGGCTACACCTTC,TRBV19,TRBD1,.,TRBJ1-2
CASSPWTDDGEQYF,TGTGCCAGCTCACCCTGGACAGATGATGGCGAGCAGTACTTC,TRBV18,.,few,TRBJ2-7
CASSGTGTKETQYF,TGTGCCAGCAGTGGGACAGGGACGAAAGAGACCCAGTACTTC,TRBV2,TRBD1,few,TRBJ2-5
CASSGQVPEQYF,TGTGCCAGCAGTGGACAGGTCCCCGAGCAGTACTTC,TRBV2,.,many,TRBJ2-7
CASSIEGTRRNEQFF,TGTGCCAGTAGTATAGAGGGGACTAGACGCAATGAGCAGTTCTTC,TRBV19,TRBD2,many,TRBJ2-1